In this sample, the clone carrying this T cell receptor (beta chain) turned up once. As yet, its antigen is unknown. This sample was included in a study of T cell responses to AZD1222 COVID-19 vaccine. The study's findings and limits: Following two doses of AZD1222, Spike-specific TCR breadth and depth rose. Among vaccine-associated CD4 TCRs, coverage spanned spike, with dominance at 160-218 and 743-854.

The CDR3 length is 12 residues. The V gene lost 8 bases and the J gene lost 1 base, with 9 bases spanning the gap. The germline V gene encodes CDR1 GTSNPN and CDR2 SVGIG (reference sequence). The protocol was immunoSEQ multiplex PCR, while the TCRdb copy is restricted to in-frame clones and leaves out a portion. The data hold 80,000 or so clones, with roughly 80% observed a single time. The chain uses TRBV30 and TRBJ1-5; no clear D. This sequence was found in an adult who received the MenACWY meningococcal vaccine as a control. This sample comprised peripheral blood, obtained 28 days after the second dose of the MenACWY control vaccine. CDR3 amino acids: CAMSESNQPQHF. CDR3 DNA: TGTGCCATGTCAGAGAGCAATCAGCCCCAGCATTTT.